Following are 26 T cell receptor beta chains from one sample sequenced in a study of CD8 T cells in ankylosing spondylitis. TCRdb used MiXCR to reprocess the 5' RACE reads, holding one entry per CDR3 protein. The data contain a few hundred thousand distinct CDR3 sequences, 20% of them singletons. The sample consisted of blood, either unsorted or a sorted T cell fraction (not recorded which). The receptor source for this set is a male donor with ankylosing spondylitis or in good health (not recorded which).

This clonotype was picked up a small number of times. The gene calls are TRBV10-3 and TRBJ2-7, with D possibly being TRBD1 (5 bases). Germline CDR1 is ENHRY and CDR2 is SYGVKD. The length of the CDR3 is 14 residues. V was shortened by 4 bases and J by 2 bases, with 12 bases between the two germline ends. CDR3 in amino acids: CAISGFQGTYEQYF. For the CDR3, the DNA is TGTGCCATCAGTGGGTTTCAGGGAACCTACGAGCAGTACTTC.

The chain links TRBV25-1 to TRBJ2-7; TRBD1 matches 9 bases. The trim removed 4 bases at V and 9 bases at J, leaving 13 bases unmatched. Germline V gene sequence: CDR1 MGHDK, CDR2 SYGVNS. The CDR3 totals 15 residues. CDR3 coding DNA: TGTGCCAGCAGTGGCCTAGGGACAGGGATTGGCGGGCAGTACTTC. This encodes CASSGLGTGIGGQYF.

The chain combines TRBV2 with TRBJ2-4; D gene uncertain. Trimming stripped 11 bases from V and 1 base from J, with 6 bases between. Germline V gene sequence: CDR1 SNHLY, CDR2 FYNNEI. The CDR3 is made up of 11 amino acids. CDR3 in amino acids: CAPFAKNIQYF. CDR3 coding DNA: TGTGCCCCCTTCGCCAAAAACATTCAGTACTTC.

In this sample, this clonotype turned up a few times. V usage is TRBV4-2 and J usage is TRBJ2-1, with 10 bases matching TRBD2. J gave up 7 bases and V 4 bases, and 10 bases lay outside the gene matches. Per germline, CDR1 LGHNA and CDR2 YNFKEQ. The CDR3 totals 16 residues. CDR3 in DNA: TGTGCCAGCAGCCCAAGGGAGCGGGGGGGCCTGAATGAGCAGTTCTTC. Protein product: CASSPRERGGLNEQFF.

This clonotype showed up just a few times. The CDR3 loop reads CASSVGGAGGSPLHF. CDR3 DNA: TGTGCCAGCAGCGTAGGCGGAGCTGGGGGTTCACCCCTCCACTTT. This rearrangement joins TRBV9 to TRBJ1-6, with D perhaps TRBD1 (5 bases). This CDR3 has 15 amino acids. The ends were cut back, 0 bases at V and 9 bases at J, with 13 bases in the middle. Germline V lookup: CDR1 SGDLS, CDR2 YYNGEE.

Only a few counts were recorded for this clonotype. CDR3 sequence reads: CASGTCRHTDTQYF. The CDR3 nucleotides are TGTGCTAGTGGGACGTGCAGGCACACAGATACGCAGTATTTT. This rearrangement joins TRBV12-5 to TRBJ2-3, with D uncertain. Germline loops: CDR1 LGHNT, CDR2 FRNRAP. The CDR3 extends over 14 amino acids. V was cut by 6 bases and J by 2 bases, with 12 bases left in between.

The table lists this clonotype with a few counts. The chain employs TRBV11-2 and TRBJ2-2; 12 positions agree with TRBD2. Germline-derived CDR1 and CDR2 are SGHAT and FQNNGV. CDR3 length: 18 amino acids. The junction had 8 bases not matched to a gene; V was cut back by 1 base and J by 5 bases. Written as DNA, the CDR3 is TGTGCCAGCAGCTTAGGGGCTAGCGGGGGGGCCTGGACCGGGGAGCTGTTTTTT. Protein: CASSLGASGGAWTGELFF.

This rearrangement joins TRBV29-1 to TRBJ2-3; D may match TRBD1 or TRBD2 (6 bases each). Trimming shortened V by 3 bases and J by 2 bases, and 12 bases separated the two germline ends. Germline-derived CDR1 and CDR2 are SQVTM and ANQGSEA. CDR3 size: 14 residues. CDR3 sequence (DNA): TGCAGCGTTGATGAGAGGGGGGACACAGATACGCAGTATTTT. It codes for CSVDERGDTDTQYF.

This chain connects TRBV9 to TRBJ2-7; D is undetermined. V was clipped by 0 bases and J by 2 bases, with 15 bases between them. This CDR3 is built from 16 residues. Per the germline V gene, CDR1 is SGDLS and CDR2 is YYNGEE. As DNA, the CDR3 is TGTGCCAGCAGCGTAGACGCGTTCGGCGGAACCTACGAGCAGTACTTC. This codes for CASSVDAFGGTYEQYF.

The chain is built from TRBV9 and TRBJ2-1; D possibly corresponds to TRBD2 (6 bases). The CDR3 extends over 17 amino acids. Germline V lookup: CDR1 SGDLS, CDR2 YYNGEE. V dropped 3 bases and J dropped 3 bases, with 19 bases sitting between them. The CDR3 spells CASSAWTWASDYNEQFF. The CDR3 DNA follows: TGTGCCAGCAGCGCCTGGACCTGGGCTAGCGACTACAATGAGCAGTTCTTC.

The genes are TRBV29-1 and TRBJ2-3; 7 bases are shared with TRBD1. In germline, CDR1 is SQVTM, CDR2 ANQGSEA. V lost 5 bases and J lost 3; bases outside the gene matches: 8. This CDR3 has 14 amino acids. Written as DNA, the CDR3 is TGCAGCGTTAGCGCAGGGGGAATAACAGATACGCAGTATTTT. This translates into CSVSAGGITDTQYF.

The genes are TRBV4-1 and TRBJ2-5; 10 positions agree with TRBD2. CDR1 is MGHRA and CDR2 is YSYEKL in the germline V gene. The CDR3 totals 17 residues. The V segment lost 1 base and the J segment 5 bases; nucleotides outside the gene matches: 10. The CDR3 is CASSQVGSGGARETQYF. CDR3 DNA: TGCGCCAGCAGCCAAGTTGGGAGCGGGGGGGCCCGCGAGACCCAGTACTTC.

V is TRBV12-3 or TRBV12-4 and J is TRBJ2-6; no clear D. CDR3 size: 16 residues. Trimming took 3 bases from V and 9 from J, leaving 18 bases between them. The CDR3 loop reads CASSFPVQDPVNVLTF. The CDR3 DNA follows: TGTGCCAGCAGTTTTCCCGTCCAGGATCCTGTCAACGTCCTGACTTTC.

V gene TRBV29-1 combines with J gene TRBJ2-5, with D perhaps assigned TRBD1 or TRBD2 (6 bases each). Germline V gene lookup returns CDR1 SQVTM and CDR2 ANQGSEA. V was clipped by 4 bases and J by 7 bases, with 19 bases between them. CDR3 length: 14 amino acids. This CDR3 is CSVVFEGGGVTQYF. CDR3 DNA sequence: TGCAGCGTTGTTTTCGAGGGGGGTGGGGTGACCCAGTACTTC.

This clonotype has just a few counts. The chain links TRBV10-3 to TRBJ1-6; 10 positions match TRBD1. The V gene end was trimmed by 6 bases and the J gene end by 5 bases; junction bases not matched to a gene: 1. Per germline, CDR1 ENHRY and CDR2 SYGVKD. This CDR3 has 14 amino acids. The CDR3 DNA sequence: TGTGCCATCAGGGGGACAGGGGATAATTCACCCCTCCACTTT. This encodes CAIRGTGDNSPLHF.

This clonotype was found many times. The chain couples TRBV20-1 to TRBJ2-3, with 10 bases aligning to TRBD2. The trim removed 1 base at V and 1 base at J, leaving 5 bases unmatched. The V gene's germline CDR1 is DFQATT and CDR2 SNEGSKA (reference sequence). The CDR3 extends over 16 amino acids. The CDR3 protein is CSARGLAGERTDTQYF. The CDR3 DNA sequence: TGCAGTGCTAGAGGGCTAGCGGGGGAACGCACAGATACGCAGTATTTT.

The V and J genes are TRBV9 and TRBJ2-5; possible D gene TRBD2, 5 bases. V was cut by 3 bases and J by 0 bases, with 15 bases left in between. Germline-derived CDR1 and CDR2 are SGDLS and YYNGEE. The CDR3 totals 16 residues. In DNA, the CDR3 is TGTGCCAGCAGCGCTGGACTCTCCATGTACCAAGAGACCCAGTACTTC. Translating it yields CASSAGLSMYQETQYF.

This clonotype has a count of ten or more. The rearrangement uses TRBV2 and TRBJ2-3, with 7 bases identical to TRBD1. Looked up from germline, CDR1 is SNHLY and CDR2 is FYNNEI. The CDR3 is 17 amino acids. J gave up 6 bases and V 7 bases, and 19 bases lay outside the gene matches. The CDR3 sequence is CASNTGTVLFGVDTQYF. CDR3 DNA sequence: TGTGCCAGCAACACCGGGACAGTACTTTTTGGGGTGGATACGCAGTATTTT.

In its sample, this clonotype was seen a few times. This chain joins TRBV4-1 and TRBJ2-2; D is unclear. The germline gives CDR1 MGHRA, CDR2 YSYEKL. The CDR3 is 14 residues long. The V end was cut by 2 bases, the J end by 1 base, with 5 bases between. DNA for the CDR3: TGCGCCAGCAGCCAAAACCTGAACACCGGGGAGCTGTTTTTT. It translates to CASSQNLNTGELFF.

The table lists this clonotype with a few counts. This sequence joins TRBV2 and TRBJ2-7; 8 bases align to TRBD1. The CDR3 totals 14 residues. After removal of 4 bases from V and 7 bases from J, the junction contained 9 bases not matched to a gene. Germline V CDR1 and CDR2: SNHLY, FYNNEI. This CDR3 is CASSAGQGMWEQYF. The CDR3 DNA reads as TGTGCCAGCAGTGCAGGACAGGGTATGTGGGAGCAGTACTTC.

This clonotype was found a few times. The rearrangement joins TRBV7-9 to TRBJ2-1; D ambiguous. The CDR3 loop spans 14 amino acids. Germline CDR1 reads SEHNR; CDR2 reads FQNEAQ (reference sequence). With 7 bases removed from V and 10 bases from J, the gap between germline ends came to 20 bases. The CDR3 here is CASKDGLDLNEQFF. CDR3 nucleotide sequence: TGTGCCAGCAAAGACGGGCTGGACCTAAACGAGCAGTTCTTC.

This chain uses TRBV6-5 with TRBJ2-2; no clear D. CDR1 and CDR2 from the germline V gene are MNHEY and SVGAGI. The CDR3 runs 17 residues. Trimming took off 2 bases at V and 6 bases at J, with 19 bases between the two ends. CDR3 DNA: TGTGCCAGCAGTTACGGCCCCCCGACCCCGTCTGCCGGGGAGCTGTTTTTT. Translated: CASSYGPPTPSAGELFF.

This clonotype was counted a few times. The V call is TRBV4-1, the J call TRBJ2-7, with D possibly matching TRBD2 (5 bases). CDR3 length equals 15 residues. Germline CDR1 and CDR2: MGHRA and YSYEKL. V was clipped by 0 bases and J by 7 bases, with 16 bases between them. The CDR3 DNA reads TGCGCCAGCAGCCAAGATTACCCGGGGTTAGATGAGCAGTACTTC. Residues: CASSQDYPGLDEQYF.

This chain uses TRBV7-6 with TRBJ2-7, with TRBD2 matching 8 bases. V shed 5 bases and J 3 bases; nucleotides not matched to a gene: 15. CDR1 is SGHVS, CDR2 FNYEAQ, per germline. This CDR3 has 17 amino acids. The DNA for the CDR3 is TGTGCCAGCAGCCTCACCTGGGGCGGCGGGGGGTACTACGAGCAGTACTTC. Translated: CASSLTWGGGGYYEQYF.

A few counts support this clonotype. The CDR3 loop reads CASSQGWDRGHEQYF. CDR3 DNA: TGCGCCAGCAGCCAAGGGTGGGACAGGGGCCACGAGCAGTACTTC. The chain employs TRBV4-1 and TRBJ2-7, with 10 bases aligning to TRBD1. Germline V CDR1 and CDR2: MGHRA, YSYEKL. Trimming removed 1 base from V and 5 bases from J; junction bases left unmatched: 5. This CDR3 has 15 amino acids.

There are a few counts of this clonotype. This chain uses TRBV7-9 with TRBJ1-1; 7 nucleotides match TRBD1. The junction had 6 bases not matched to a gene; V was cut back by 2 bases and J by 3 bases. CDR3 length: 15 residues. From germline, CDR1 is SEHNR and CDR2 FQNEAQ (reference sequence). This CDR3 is CASSLPTGRDTEAFF. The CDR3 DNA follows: TGTGCCAGCAGCTTACCGACAGGGAGGGACACTGAAGCTTTCTTT.